This passage covers 30 T cell receptor beta chains from one sample sequenced in a study of T-cell reconstitution after alpha-beta-depleted transplantation in children (dated by TCRdb to about 2016). The treatment or condition label of this sample denotes: allogeneic hematopoietic cell transplantation with graft depleted of TCRalphabeta T cells and CD19 B cells. Library generation was performed with PCR. TCRdb names Illumina HiSeq 2500 as the instrument used. TCR libraries were prepared with molecular barcoding, using unique molecular identifiers to normalize TCRbeta repertoire quantification. The raw public reads went through TCRdb reprocessing: fastp at Q25, MiXCR clone calling, in-frame beta chains kept. Each entry merges the rows of one CDR3 protein and shows their most common DNA and genes. The sample has approximately 500,000 distinct CDR3 sequences on record, 10% of them singletons. Just over 2% of the sample rests with the top ten.

The sequenced sample was PBMCs, obtained before TCRalphabeta/CD19-depleted stem cell transplant. The receptors stem from a child aged 2 to 10 with inherited bone marrow failure, due to receive a stem cell transplant.

J is TRBJ1-1 and V is TRBV28; D ambiguous. V lost 6 bases, J lost 5 bases, and 10 bases lay in between. This CDR3 contains 12 residues. The germline V gene encodes CDR1 MDHEN and CDR2 SYDVKM. CDR3 loop: CASSPMGTEAFF. DNA of the CDR3: TGTGCCAGCAGCCCTATGGGGACTGAAGCTTTCTTT. The variable domain in full, completed from reference TRBV28 and TRBJ1-1, reads DVKVTQSSRYLVKRTGEKVFLECVQDMDHENMFWYRQDPGLGLRLIYFSYDVKMKEKGDIPEGYSVSREKKERFSLILESASTNQTSMYLCASSPMGTEAFFGQGTRLTVV.

The sample holds many counts of this clonotype. This rearrangement joins TRBV12-3 or TRBV12-4 to TRBJ2-1, with 12 bases aligning to TRBD2. The CDR3 has 15 amino acids. Trimming cost V 6 bases and J 7 bases; bases outside gene matches: 7. CDR3 sequence: CASSRTSGIPNEQFF. As DNA, the CDR3 is TGTGCCAGCAGCCGGACTAGCGGGATTCCGAATGAGCAGTTCTTC.

The sample holds many counts of this clonotype. This chain uses TRBV7-6 with TRBJ2-7; maybe TRBD2 (6 bases). This CDR3 has 14 amino acids. V lost 5 bases and J 0 bases, leaving 11 bases between the germline ends. CDR1 and CDR2 (germline): SGHVS, FNYEAQ. The CDR3 region has the DNA TGTGCCAGCAGCGCGGGACGTCGCTCCTACGAGCAGTACTTC. Its translation is CASSAGRRSYEQYF.

The genes are TRBV4-3 and TRBJ2-2, with D perhaps TRBD1 (6 bases). CDR1 and CDR2 from the germline V gene are LGHNA and YSLEER. V lost 4 bases and J 4 bases, leaving 13 bases between the germline ends. The CDR3 spans 15 residues. The CDR3 is CASSRVRQVTGELFF. CDR3 sequence (DNA): TGCGCCAGCAGCCGAGTCCGACAGGTCACCGGGGAGCTGTTTTTT.

This clonotype occurred many times. J is TRBJ2-5 and V is TRBV11-2; D unclear. Trimming took off 5 bases at V and 5 bases at J, with 9 bases between the two ends. CDR3 length: 12 residues. Per the germline V gene, CDR1 is SGHAT and CDR2 is FQNNGV. CDR3 sequence: CASSTLNETQYF. DNA for the CDR3: TGTGCCAGCAGCACTCTAAACGAGACCCAGTACTTC.

In this sample, this clonotype turned up many times. The V call is TRBV27, the J call TRBJ1-5, with D unclear. Trimming took 8 bases from V and 4 from J, leaving 12 bases between them. The length of the CDR3 is 13 residues. CDR1 is MNHEY and CDR2 is SMNVEV in the germline V gene (reference sequence). The CDR3 region is CASGSWLNQPQHF. In DNA form, the CDR3 reads TGTGCCAGCGGATCTTGGTTAAATCAGCCCCAGCATTTT.

The chain links TRBV28 to TRBJ2-1; no clear D. The V gene lost 4 bases and the J gene lost 9 bases, with 10 bases spanning the gap. The CDR3 is 12 amino acids. CDR1 is MDHEN, CDR2 SYDVKM, per germline. CDR3 nucleotide sequence: TGTGCCAGCAGTTCTACCCATATTGAGCAGTTCTTC. It is translated as CASSSTHIEQFF.

There are many counts of this clonotype. This sequence joins TRBV28 and TRBJ2-1; D perhaps matches TRBD2 (5 bases). The CDR3 contains 14 residues. Between the trimmed V and J ends, which lost 3 bases and 0 bases, there was a span of 6 bases. Germline V gene data show CDR1 as MDHEN and CDR2 as SYDVKM. CDR3 sequence (DNA): TGTGCCAGCAGTTTCGAGGGCTCCTACAATGAGCAGTTCTTC. Amino acid sequence: CASSFEGSYNEQFF.

This clonotype was picked up many times. The V and J genes are TRBV28 and TRBJ2-1; 10 bases are a match to TRBD2. Trimming at V came to 5 bases and at J to 4 bases, leaving 11 bases not matched to a gene. The CDR3 totals 17 residues. Germline V lookup: CDR1 MDHEN, CDR2 SYDVKM. DNA for the CDR3: TGTGCCAGCAGTGAACAAGCGGGAGGGTACGGATACAATGAGCAGTTCTTC. Amino acids: CASSEQAGGYGYNEQFF. Full variable domain (outside the CDR3, taken from reference TRBV28 and TRBJ2-1): DVKVTQSSRYLVKRTGEKVFLECVQDMDHENMFWYRQDPGLGLRLIYFSYDVKMKEKGDIPEGYSVSREKKERFSLILESASTNQTSMYLCASSEQAGGYGYNEQFFGPGTRLTVL.

Points on this clonotype: A much larger clone differs from this one at a single base, so this may be a read error. The DNA for the CDR3 is TGCAGTGCTAGGCTAGGAAGCACCATATATTTT. This gives the protein CSARLGSTIYF. V and J are TRBV20-1 and TRBJ1-3; D is ambiguous. CDR3 length equals 11 residues. CDR1 DFQATT and CDR2 SNEGSKA come from the germline V gene (reference sequence).

This clonotype was recorded at least ten times. This chain uses TRBV12-3 or TRBV12-4 with TRBJ1-2, with TRBD1 matching 10 bases. The CDR3 length is 13 residues. J lost 10 bases, V lost 3 bases, and 5 bases had no gene match. The CDR3 DNA sequence: TGTGCCAGCAGTTTCGGGACAGGGGACCTCTACACCTTC. Protein product: CASSFGTGDLYTF.

This clonotype came up a few times. The genes are TRBV6-1 and TRBJ2-3; 10 bases fit TRBD2. Looked up from germline, CDR1 is MNHNS and CDR2 is SASEGT. The CDR3 spans 15 residues. With V trimmed by 6 bases and J by 3 bases, 6 bases remained unmatched. This CDR3 is CASSPTSGMTDTQYF. In nucleotides, the CDR3 is TGTGCCAGCAGCCCCACTAGCGGGATGACAGATACGCAGTATTTT.

This clonotype was detected many times. The chain is built from TRBV28 and TRBJ1-5; TRBD1 is a possible D gene (5 bases). Germline loops: CDR1 MDHEN, CDR2 SYDVKM. V was pared by 5 bases and J by 11 bases, with 13 bases between. The CDR3 totals 12 residues. The CDR3 here is CASSGTGGAQHF. CDR3 DNA sequence: TGTGCCAGCAGTGGGACCGGGGGGGCCCAGCATTTT.

This clonotype was seen repeatedly, ten times or more. The genes are TRBV6-1 and TRBJ2-3; weak D call: TRBD2 (5 bases). There are 16 residues in the CDR3. Trimming took 6 bases from V and 4 from J, leaving 20 bases between them. The germline V gene encodes CDR1 MNHNS and CDR2 SASEGT. Here the CDR3 DNA reads TGTGCCAGCAGCAAAAATAGCGCGGTTAAGGCAGATACGCAGTATTTT. It codes for CASSKNSAVKADTQYF.

Comment on this clonotype: A read error may be the cause here, since a much bigger clone is one base away. The chain recombines TRBV7-9 with TRBJ2-2; TRBD1 is a possible D gene (6 bases). The ends were cut back, 6 bases at V and 3 bases at J, with 11 bases in the middle. This CDR3 contains 14 residues. Per germline, CDR1 SEHNR and CDR2 FQNEAQ (reference sequence). This CDR3 reads CASRTAGDTGELFF. The CDR3 coding sequence is TGTGCCAGCAGAACTGCAGGGGACACCGGGGAGCTGTTTTTT.

A few counts support this clonotype. The chain couples TRBV6-1 to TRBJ2-7; 9 bases are a match to TRBD1. Germline CDR1 and CDR2: MNHNS and SASEGT. V was pared by 6 bases and J by 7 bases, with 16 bases of the junction left unmatched. The CDR3 contains 16 residues. The DNA of the CDR3 is TGTGCCAGCAGCAACCCGGGACAGGGAGCTTCGGAGGAGCAGTACTTC. Translating gives CASSNPGQGASEEQYF.

This clonotype has ten or more counts. The V gene is TRBV3-1, the J gene TRBJ2-7; D remains unclear. The CDR3 sequence is 14 residues long. The V end was cut by 4 bases, the J end by 2 bases, with 12 bases between. The germline V gene has CDR1 LGHDT and CDR2 YNNKEL (reference sequence). The CDR3 protein is CASSLQALTYEQYF. As DNA, the CDR3 is TGTGCCAGCAGCCTACAAGCGCTGACCTACGAGCAGTACTTC.

In this sample, this clonotype turned up many times. The chain employs TRBV4-3 and TRBJ2-1, with a weak D call TRBD1 (6 bases). V shed 5 bases and J shed 10 bases, with 18 bases lying between them. The germline V gene has CDR1 LGHNA and CDR2 YSLEER. The CDR3 runs 14 residues. The CDR3 bases are TGCGCCAGCAGCGGAAGGGGGTTTAGCAGGGAGCAGTTCTTC. The encoded protein is CASSGRGFSREQFF.

This clonotype has at least ten counts. The rearrangement joins TRBV29-1 to TRBJ1-2; perhaps TRBD1 as D (6 bases). Trimming stripped 6 bases from V and 6 bases from J, with 11 bases between. Per the germline V gene, CDR1 is SQVTM and CDR2 is ANQGSEA. The CDR3 spans 11 residues. The CDR3 protein is CSVGPGDGYTF. The CDR3 region has the DNA TGCAGCGTGGGACCAGGGGATGGCTACACCTTC.

This clonotype turned up a few times. The chain carries TRBV11-2 and TRBJ2-1; a possible D gene is TRBD2 (6 bases). Germline CDR1 SGHAT, CDR2 FQNNGV. The CDR3 covers 15 residues. The ends were cut back, 5 bases at V and 12 bases at J, with 23 bases in the middle. CDR3 loop: CASSLGPGASPGQFF. The CDR3 DNA follows: TGTGCCAGCAGCCTAGGCCCGGGAGCGTCCCCCGGGCAGTTCTTC.

In its sample, this clonotype was seen many times. The J gene is TRBJ1-2, the V gene TRBV30, with a tentative D call TRBD1 (5 bases). This CDR3 is built from 14 residues. Trimming removed 2 bases from V and 3 bases from J, with 13 bases in between. Germline V gene lookup returns CDR1 GTSNPN and CDR2 SVGIG (reference sequence). CDR3 region: CAWSMITGDYGYTF. CDR3 bases: TGTGCCTGGAGTATGATAACGGGGGACTATGGCTACACCTTC. Full variable domain (missing parts from reference TRBV30 and TRBJ1-2): SQTIHQWPATLVQPVGSPLSLECTVEGTSNPNLYWYRQAAGRGLQLLFYSVGIGQISSEVPQNLSASRPQDRQFILSSKKLLLSDSGFYLCAWSMITGDYGYTFGSGTRLTVV.

This clonotype was picked up many times. The chain has TRBV5-1 and TRBJ2-7; perhaps TRBD1 as D (5 bases). This CDR3 has 15 amino acids. The V end was cut by 0 bases, the J end by 2 bases, with 12 bases between. Germline V gene lookup returns CDR1 SGHRS and CDR2 YFSETQ. The CDR3 sequence: CASSLEARVTYEQYF. CDR3 nucleotide sequence: TGCGCCAGCAGCTTGGAGGCCAGGGTCACCTACGAGCAGTACTTC. The full variable domain, with the rest looked up from reference TRBV5-1 and TRBJ2-7, is KAGVTQTPRYLIKTRGQQVTLSCSPISGHRSVSWYQQTPGQGLQFLFEYFSETQRNKGNFPGRFSGRQFSNSRSEMNVSTLELGDSALYLCASSLEARVTYEQYFGPGTRLTVT.

This clonotype occurred once. V usage is TRBV19 and J usage is TRBJ1-5; D possibly corresponds to TRBD1 (6 bases). V lost 9 bases, J lost 3 bases, and 21 bases lay in between. This CDR3 comprises 16 residues. CDR1 LNHDA and CDR2 SQIVND come from the germline V gene (reference sequence). CDR3: CASTWAGGIVNQPQHF. The CDR3 bases are TGTGCCAGCACATGGGCTGGGGGCATAGTCAATCAGCCCCAGCATTTT.

At least ten counts were recorded for this clonotype. This chain joins TRBV7-2 and TRBJ2-1; possible D gene TRBD2, 6 bases. Germline V gene data show CDR1 as SGHTA and CDR2 as FQGNSA. V dropped 2 bases and J dropped 4 bases, with 15 bases sitting between them. The CDR3 sequence is 16 residues long. The CDR3 bases are TGTGCCAGCAGCTTATATAGGACTATCCTATACAATGAGCAGTTCTTC. This sequence encodes CASSLYRTILYNEQFF.

In this sample, this clonotype turned up many times. The CDR3 loop is CAISSARSATSYEQYF. The CDR3 DNA is TGTGCCATCAGCTCAGCTAGATCCGCCACCTCCTACGAGCAGTACTTC. V and J are TRBV10-3 and TRBJ2-7, with D uncertain. The CDR3 is 16 residues long. The germline V gene has CDR1 ENHRY and CDR2 SYGVKD. Trimming took off 6 bases at V and 0 bases at J, with 18 bases between the two ends.

The CDR3, as DNA: TGTGCCAGTAGCTTACGACTCTCCGGGGAGCTGTTTTTT. Translated, it gives CASSLRLSGELFF. The chain has TRBV19 and TRBJ2-2; D is unresolved. The length of the CDR3 is 13 residues. V gave up 6 bases and J gave up 6 bases, with 11 bases separating them. Germline loops: CDR1 LNHDA, CDR2 SQIVND (reference sequence).

Details on this clonotype: A read error may explain this, as a much larger clone is one base away. The chain links TRBV21-1 to TRBJ1-5. TRBV21-1 is termed a pseudogene. The CDR3 is 18 residues long. The chain's CDR3 is CASGKAVEDPEGNQPQHF. In nucleotides, the CDR3 is TGTGCCAGCGGCAAAGCGGTCGAAGATCCGGAGGGCAATCAGCCCCAGCATTTT.

Of note for this clonotype: A clone one base away is much larger, so this may be a read error. This chain links TRBV4-1 with TRBJ2-1; TRBD2 is a possible D gene (6 bases). Per germline, CDR1 MGHRA and CDR2 YSYEKL. The CDR3 sequence is 16 residues long. V lost 4 bases, J lost 5 bases, and 18 bases lay in between. CDR3 sequence (DNA): TGCGCCAGCAGCCTGAACCCGTTGGTAGCGGACAATGAGCAGTTCTTC. It encodes CASSLNPLVADNEQFF.

On this clonotype itself: One base away lies a much larger clone, so this may be a sequencing read error. This chain connects TRBV10-1 to TRBJ2-1; 8 nucleotides align to TRBD2. Germline V gene sequence: CDR1 WNHNN, CDR2 SYGVQD (reference sequence). The CDR3 consists of 18 residues. The CDR3 DNA sequence: TGCGCCAGCAGTGAGTCGGGGGTCCCGGGAGGGACCTACAATGATCAGTTCTTC. Protein sequence: CASSESGVPGGTYNDQFF.

This clonotype has ten or more counts. The chain links TRBV27 to TRBJ2-1; no reliable D call. V lost 6 bases to trimming and J lost 3 bases, with 6 bases between them. The CDR3 runs to 12 residues. The germline V gene has CDR1 MNHEY and CDR2 SMNVEV (reference sequence). For the CDR3, the DNA is TGTGCCAGCAGAAGGAGCTACAATGAGCAGTTCTTC. It yields the protein CASRRSYNEQFF.